The rows below give T cell receptor beta chains drawn from one sample of a study of molecular identifiers for immune sequencing clone quantification. TCRdb re-called the PCR reads through MiXCR, storing one row per CDR3 protein. The sample contains hundreds of thousands of distinct CDR3 sequences, 25% of which appear only once. The sample was naive CD8+ T cells from blood, with Jurkat cell RNA spiked in. Receptors were obtained from a human donor in good health. Some libraries in this study had Jurkat cell RNA spiked in. CDR3s include the opening cysteine and the closing phenylalanine or tryptophan. The D gene is left open where the match is weak. A row's size may be missing; if present it is once, few, many or a size class.

v_call	clone_size	j_call	d_call	cdr3_nt	cdr3_aa
TRBV12-3/TRBV12-4	many	TRBJ2-1	-	TGTGCCAGCCAGTTTGGGGAGGCGCGGGGGCAGTTCTTC	CASQFGEARGQFF
TRBV4-3	-	TRBJ2-1	TRBD1	TGCGCCAGCAGCAGGGGACAGGAGCGTGGCGTCGATGAGCAGTTCTTC	CASSRGQERGVDEQFF
TRBV20-1	many	TRBJ1-1	-	TGCAGTGCTCGAGACAGGTTTTCGAACACTGAAGCTTTCTTT	CSARDRFSNTEAFF
TRBV12-3/TRBV12-4	-	TRBJ2-2	TRBD1	TGTGCCAGCAGTATAACCGGGACAGGCGTAACCGGGGAGCTGTTTTTT	CASSITGTGVTGELFF
TRBV2	-	TRBJ2-2	TRBD1	TGTGCCAGCAGTTCTTCCGGGACAGCGAACACCGGGGAGCTGTTTTTT	CASSSSGTANTGELFF
TRBV24-1	many	TRBJ2-2	-	TGTGCCACCAGTGATTACGAGACGGACACCGGGGAGCTGTTTTTT	CATSDYETDTGELFF
TRBV7-9	many	TRBJ1-1	-	TGTGCCACCGCGGGGAGTACTGAAGCTTTCTTT	CATAGSTEAFF
TRBV7-9	few	TRBJ2-5	TRBD2	TGTGCCAGCAGCCCAAGGACTAGCGGGGTTACTGGTGAGACCCAGTACTTC	CASSPRTSGVTGETQYF
TRBV4-3	-	TRBJ2-2	-	TGCGCCAGCAGCCAAGAAGCCAGGGACGCGACCGGGGAGCTGTTTTTT	CASSQEARDATGELFF
TRBV12-3/TRBV12-4	many	TRBJ2-1	-	TGTGCCAGCAGTTTAAGGGGTTCCTACAATGAGCAGTTCTTC	CASSLRGSYNEQFF
TRBV20-1	many	TRBJ1-1	-	TGCAGTGCTAAGGAGAACACTGAAGCTTTCTTT	CSAKENTEAFF
TRBV20-1	few	TRBJ2-3	TRBD2	TGCAGTGCCTTCAAAGGGACTAGCGGGTTTCCAGATACGCAGTATTTT	CSAFKGTSGFPDTQYF
TRBV9	few	TRBJ2-1	-	TGTGCCAGCAGCGCCCCGACCGGAAATGAGCAGTTCTTC	CASSAPTGNEQFF
TRBV6-2/TRBV6-3	-	TRBJ1-2	-	TGTGCCAGCAGTTACGTGGCAGACTATGACTACACCTTC	CASSYVADYDYTF
TRBV6-5	-	TRBJ2-7	-	TGTGCCAGCAGTTACGTCGGGGCTAGCGTCTCCTACGAGCAGTACTTC	CASSYVGASVSYEQYF
TRBV29-1	-	TRBJ2-5	-	TGCAGCGGATGGGGCAGTTTAGAGACCCAGTACTTC	CSGWGSLETQYF
TRBV7-4	-	TRBJ1-1	-	TGTGCCAGCAGCTTAGATAACCGGATGAACACTGGAGCTTTCTTT	CASSLDNRMNTGAFF
TRBV12-3/TRBV12-4	-	TRBJ2-7	TRBD2	TGTGCCAGCAGTCCTGTAGCGGGGGTCTACGAGCAGTACTTC	CASSPVAGVYEQYF
TRBV24-1	many	TRBJ2-3	TRBD2	TGTGCCACCAGTAGCGGGAGTGGAGATACGCAGTATTTT	CATSSGSGDTQYF
TRBV15	-	TRBJ2-3	-	TGTGCCACCAGCAGACCCTTCGTGGAGGGGGGGGCAGATACGCAGTATTTT	CATSRPFVEGGADTQYF
TRBV30	-	TRBJ1-3	-	TGTGCCTGGACGGGACTTCCAGGGGCTGGAAACACCATATATTTT	CAWTGLPGAGNTIYF
TRBV10-3	-	TRBJ2-1	-	TGTGCCATCAGTGAGTCGGATGGTGAGCAGTTCTTC	CAISESDGEQFF
TRBV7-2	-	TRBJ2-1	-	TGTGCCAGCAGCTTAGGCGCTCCAGGAGCAATGTACAATGAGCAGTTCTTC	CASSLGAPGAMYNEQFF
TRBV4-3	many	TRBJ1-2	TRBD1	TGCGCCAGCAGCCCCGGGACAGGGGGCGCGTCTTACTATGGCTACACCTTC	CASSPGTGGASYYGYTF
TRBV9	many	TRBJ2-3	-	TGTGCCAGCAGCGTAGGAGGACTTCGCACAGATACGCAGTATTTT	CASSVGGLRTDTQYF
TRBV4-1	few	TRBJ1-5	-	TGCGCCAGCAGCCTACAAGGAACTTGGGGCAATCAGCCCCAGCATTTT	CASSLQGTWGNQPQHF
TRBV27	few	TRBJ2-7	TRBD2	TGTGCCAGCAGTGTAGCGGGAAATGCCTACGAGCAGTACTTC	CASSVAGNAYEQYF
TRBV29-1	few	TRBJ1-2	-	TGCAGCGTTCCAGGTCTAGCGTCCTATGGCTACACCTTC	CSVPGLASYGYTF
TRBV2	many	TRBJ1-1	-	TGTGCCAGCAATTGGGTGGTGGGCACTGAAGCTTTCTTT	CASNWVVGTEAFF
TRBV5-4	-	TRBJ2-7	-	TGTGCCAGCAGCTTTGCTAACGAGCAGTACTTC	CASSFANEQYF
TRBV20-1	few	TRBJ2-7	-	TGCAGTGCTAGAGACCCCCCGGGGTACGGCTCCTACGAGCAGTACTTC	CSARDPPGYGSYEQYF
TRBV27	-	TRBJ1-5	-	TGTGCCAGCAGTTTATCAGGCAGGGCGGGGCATCAGCCCCAGCATTTT	CASSLSGRAGHQPQHF
TRBV6-5	few	TRBJ2-7	TRBD2	TGTGCCAGCAGCCGGGATCTAGCGGGAGTCTACGAGCAGTACTTC	CASSRDLAGVYEQYF
TRBV7-8	many	TRBJ2-5	TRBD2	TGTGCCAGCAGCTCCGGGACTAGCGGGCAGCAAGAGACCCAGTACTTC	CASSSGTSGQQETQYF
TRBV27	-	TRBJ2-3	TRBD1	TGTGTCAGCACCCCGGGACAGTCGTTTCGGGATACGCAGTATTTT	CVSTPGQSFRDTQYF
TRBV3-1	-	TRBJ2-7	-	TGTGCCAGCAGCCCCCGTATTGGGATGATGCCCTACGAGCAGTACTTC	CASSPRIGMMPYEQYF